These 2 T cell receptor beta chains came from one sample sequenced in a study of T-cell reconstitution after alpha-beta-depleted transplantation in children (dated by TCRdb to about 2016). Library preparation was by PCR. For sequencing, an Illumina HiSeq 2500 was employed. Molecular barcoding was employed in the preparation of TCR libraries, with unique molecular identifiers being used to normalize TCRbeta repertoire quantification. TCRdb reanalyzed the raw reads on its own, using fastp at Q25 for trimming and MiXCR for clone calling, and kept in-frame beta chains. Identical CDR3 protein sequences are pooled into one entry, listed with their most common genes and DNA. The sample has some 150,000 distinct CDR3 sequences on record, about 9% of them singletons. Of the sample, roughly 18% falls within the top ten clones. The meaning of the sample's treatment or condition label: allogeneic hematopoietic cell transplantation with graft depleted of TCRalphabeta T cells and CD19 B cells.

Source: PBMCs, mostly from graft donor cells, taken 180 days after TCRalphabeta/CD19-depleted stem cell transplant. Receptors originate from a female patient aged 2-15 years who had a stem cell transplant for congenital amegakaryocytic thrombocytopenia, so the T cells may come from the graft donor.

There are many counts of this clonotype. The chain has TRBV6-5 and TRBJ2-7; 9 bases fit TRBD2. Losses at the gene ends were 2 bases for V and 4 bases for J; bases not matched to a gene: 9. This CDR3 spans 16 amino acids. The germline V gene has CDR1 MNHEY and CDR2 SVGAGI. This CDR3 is CASSYRVSGRPYEQYF. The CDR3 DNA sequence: TGTGCCAGCAGTTACCGCGTTAGCGGGAGACCATACGAGCAGTACTTC.

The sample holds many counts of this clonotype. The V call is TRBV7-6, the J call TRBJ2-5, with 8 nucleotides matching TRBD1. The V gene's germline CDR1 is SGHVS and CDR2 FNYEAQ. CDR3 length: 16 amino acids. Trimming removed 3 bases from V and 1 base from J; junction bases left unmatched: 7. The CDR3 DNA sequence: TGTGCCAGCAGCTTCCTTGGGACAGGTGGCCAAGAGACCCAGTACTTC. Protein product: CASSFLGTGGQETQYF.